The T cell receptor (beta chain) under discussion was sequenced for a study of PD-L1 blockade in urothelial cancer. Whole-study context: Beginning in about 2014, patients received atezolizumab, given as 1,200 mg intravenously every 3 weeks. In the patient group, about 90% of the roughly 29 were males with bladder-origin urothelial cancer.

The sample's time point: pretreatment peripheral blood. The germline V and J ends were trimmed by 6 bases and 6 bases, with 15 bases remaining between them. The CDR3 has 13 amino acids. In germline, CDR1 is MNHEY, CDR2 SVGAGI. Sequencing was performed with immunoSEQ multiplex PCR; in TCRdb, only in-frame clones are kept and a portion is missing. The sample records about 72,000 clones, about 90% being singletons. The chain is built from TRBV6-5 and TRBJ2-7; D is uncertain. The clonotype was recovered from a man aged 55 to 70 with urothelial cancer. The starting material was PBMCs, obtained around atezolizumab (anti-PD-L1) treatment. The CDR3 region is CASRVRSSGEQYF. CDR3 nucleotides: TGTGCCAGCAGGGTCCGGTCCTCCGGCGAGCAGTACTTC.